This T cell receptor beta chain was found in a study of cytomegalovirus exposure and HLA in healthy donors. The CDR3 contains 15 residues. Germline lookup yields CDR1 MNHEY and CDR2 SMNVEV (reference sequence). Trimming removed 7 bases from V and 1 base from J, with 15 bases in between. It was with 60 Vbeta and 13 Jbeta primers that the PCR ran. Clones were read by immunoSEQ multiplex PCR, and TCRdb kept only the in-frame ones, dropping some. The sample includes about 43,000 clones, approximately 47% seen only once; the top ten take roughly 5.5%. As to this clone: What it recognizes is unknown.

Study-level results: A reported reduction in N-insertions relative to the 666-donor mean was seen in an Asian-associated ancestry cluster in a later analysis. In a later analysis, common viral pathogens appeared linked to several of the most significant clusters.

The chain couples TRBV27 to TRBJ2-3, with D possibly TRBD1 on 6 matching bases. This TCR was sampled from a man aged 60-69 years in good health and CMV-seronegative. Material: PBMCs. CDR3 sequence: CASTHRALGTDTQYF. CDR3 in DNA: TGTGCCAGCACCCACAGGGCGCTAGGCACAGATACGCAGTATTTT.